A selection of T cell receptor beta chains follows, all from one sample in a study of Ad26.COV2.S vaccination and SARS-CoV-2 variants. TCRdb's table, derived via immunoSEQ multiplex PCR, lists solely in-frame clones and lacks some. This table holds 250,000 to 300,000 clones, about 90% found once. Sequenced here: peripheral blood, sampled in a trial of Ad26.COV2.S vaccine versus placebo. All receptors derive from a person between 18 and 60 years old who received the Ad26.COV2.S COVID-19 vaccine or a placebo. Both conserved end residues are part of each CDR3. Fields, in order: D gene, clone size, V gene, J gene, CDR3 DNA, CDR3 protein. D genes are given only for firm matches. Clone size is given for some rows only: seen once, a few or many times, or a class if the clone is expanded.

D gene: -
clone size: -
V gene: TRBV7-2
J gene: TRBJ2-2
CDR3 DNA: TGTGCCAGCAGCACTGCCGGGGAGCTGTTTTTT
CDR3 protein: CASSTAGELFF

D gene: -
clone size: -
V gene: TRBV2
J gene: TRBJ2-3
CDR3 DNA: TGTGCCAGCTGTGGCGCCGCACGGGCAGATACGCAGTATTTT
CDR3 protein: CASCGAARADTQYF

D gene: -
clone size: -
V gene: TRBV9
J gene: TRBJ2-7
CDR3 DNA: TGTGCCAGCAGCGCCAGCTTCGGGGGAAGGGGCGAGCAGTACTTC
CDR3 protein: CASSASFGGRGEQYF

D gene: TRBD2
clone size: once
V gene: TRBV10-3
J gene: TRBJ2-1
CDR3 DNA: TGTGCCATCAGGGGGCCTAGCGGGTCCTACAATGAGCAGTTCTTC
CDR3 protein: CAIRGPSGSYNEQFF

D gene: -
clone size: once
V gene: TRBV6-2/TRBV6-3
J gene: TRBJ2-1
CDR3 DNA: TGTGCCAGCAGTTACTTACAGACTTTCAATGAGCAGTTCTTC
CDR3 protein: CASSYLQTFNEQFF

D gene: -
clone size: few
V gene: TRBV4-1
J gene: TRBJ1-4
CDR3 DNA: TGCGCCAGCAGCCAAGACAGGGATGAAAAACTGTTTTTT
CDR3 protein: CASSQDRDEKLFF

D gene: -
clone size: -
V gene: TRBV5-8
J gene: TRBJ1-5
CDR3 DNA: TGTGCCAGCAGCTTCTCCGGAACCAGTCCCCAGCATTTT
CDR3 protein: CASSFSGTSPQHF

D gene: -
clone size: -
V gene: TRBV19
J gene: TRBJ2-2
CDR3 DNA: TGTGCCAGTAGTATATACAGGGAGATCACCGGGGAGCTGTTTTTT
CDR3 protein: CASSIYREITGELFF

D gene: -
clone size: -
V gene: TRBV11-2
J gene: TRBJ2-1
CDR3 DNA: TGTGCCAGCAGCTTAGAGGCCAGCAGCTCCTACAATGAGCAGTTCTTC
CDR3 protein: CASSLEASSSYNEQFF

D gene: TRBD2
clone size: -
V gene: TRBV18
J gene: TRBJ2-3
CDR3 DNA: TGTGCCAGCTCACCAAATAGCGGGGGAGGCACAGATACGCAGTATTTT
CDR3 protein: CASSPNSGGGTDTQYF

D gene: -
clone size: -
V gene: TRBV2
J gene: TRBJ2-7
CDR3 DNA: TGTGCCAGCAGTGAATACCGTGTTAACAACGAGCAGTACTTC
CDR3 protein: CASSEYRVNNEQYF

D gene: TRBD1
clone size: -
V gene: TRBV7-9
J gene: TRBJ1-1
CDR3 DNA: TGTGCCAGCAGCGGCACAGGGGGGGAAGCTTTCTTT
CDR3 protein: CASSGTGGEAFF

D gene: TRBD1
clone size: -
V gene: TRBV29-1
J gene: TRBJ1-2
CDR3 DNA: TGCAGCGCAGAGACTGGACAGGGTCGAGCTAACTATGGCTACACCTTC
CDR3 protein: CSAETGQGRANYGYTF

D gene: -
clone size: -
V gene: TRBV29-1
J gene: TRBJ1-1
CDR3 DNA: TGCAGTGTCCTCGGCACTGAAGCTTTCTTT
CDR3 protein: CSVLGTEAFF

D gene: -
clone size: -
V gene: TRBV29-1
J gene: TRBJ2-1
CDR3 DNA: TGCAGCGTTAATCCCTATATAAGCAATGAGCAGTTCTTC
CDR3 protein: CSVNPYISNEQFF

D gene: -
clone size: -
V gene: TRBV7-2
J gene: TRBJ2-5
CDR3 DNA: TGTGCCAGCAGCTTTTCGGGGGAAGAGACCCAGTACTTC
CDR3 protein: CASSFSGEETQYF

D gene: TRBD1
clone size: -
V gene: TRBV9
J gene: TRBJ2-1
CDR3 DNA: TGTGCCAGCAGCCCCCGGGACAGGAGCTCCTACAATGAGCAGTTCTTC
CDR3 protein: CASSPRDRSSYNEQFF